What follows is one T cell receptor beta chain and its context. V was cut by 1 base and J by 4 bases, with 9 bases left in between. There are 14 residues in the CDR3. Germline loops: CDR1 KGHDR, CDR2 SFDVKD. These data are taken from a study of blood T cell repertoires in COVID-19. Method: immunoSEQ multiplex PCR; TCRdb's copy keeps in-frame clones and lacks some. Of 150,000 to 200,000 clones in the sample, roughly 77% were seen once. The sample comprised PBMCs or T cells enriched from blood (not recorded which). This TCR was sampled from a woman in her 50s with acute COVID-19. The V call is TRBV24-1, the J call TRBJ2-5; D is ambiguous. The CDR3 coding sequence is TGTGCCACCAGTGATTTCCTTGTATCAGAGACCCAGTACTTC. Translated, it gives CATSDFLVSETQYF.